This TCR beta chain was sequenced during a study of blood T cell repertoires in COVID-19. The method was immunoSEQ multiplex PCR; TCRdb's version includes in-frame clones alone and lacks a portion of them. The table lists some 95,000 clones, about 91% of them singletons, with around 2.3% in the top ten. The CDR3 loop spans 15 amino acids. Trimming shortened V by 5 bases and J by 1 base, and 13 bases separated the two germline ends. The germline CDR1 and CDR2 sequences are LNHDA and SQIVND (reference sequence). This TCR came from a human donor with active COVID-19. The donor label of this sample is uncertain. The genes are TRBV19 and TRBJ2-3; weak D call: TRBD2 (6 bases). Sequences were obtained from peripheral blood. CDR3 region: CASSVVSGGTDTQYF. CDR3 sequence (DNA): TGTGCCAGTAGTGTTGTCTCGGGGGGCACAGATACGCAGTATTTT.